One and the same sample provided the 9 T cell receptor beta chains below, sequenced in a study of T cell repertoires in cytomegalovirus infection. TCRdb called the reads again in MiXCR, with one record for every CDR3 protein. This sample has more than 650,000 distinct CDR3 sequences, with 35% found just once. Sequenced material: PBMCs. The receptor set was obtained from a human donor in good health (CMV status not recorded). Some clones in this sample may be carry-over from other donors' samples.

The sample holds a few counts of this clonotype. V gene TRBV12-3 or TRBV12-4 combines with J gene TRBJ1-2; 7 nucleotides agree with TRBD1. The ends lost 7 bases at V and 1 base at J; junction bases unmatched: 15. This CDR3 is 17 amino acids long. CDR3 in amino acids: CASTKGTGTAVNYGYTF. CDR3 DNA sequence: TGTGCCAGCACCAAGGGAACTGGGACAGCAGTTAACTATGGCTACACCTTC.

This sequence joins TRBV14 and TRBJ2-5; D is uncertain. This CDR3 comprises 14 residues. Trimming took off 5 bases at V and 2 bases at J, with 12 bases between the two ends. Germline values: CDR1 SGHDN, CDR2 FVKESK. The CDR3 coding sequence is TGTGCCAGCAGCTCCCGGGTGGCGCAAGAGACCCAGTACTTC. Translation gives CASSSRVAQETQYF.

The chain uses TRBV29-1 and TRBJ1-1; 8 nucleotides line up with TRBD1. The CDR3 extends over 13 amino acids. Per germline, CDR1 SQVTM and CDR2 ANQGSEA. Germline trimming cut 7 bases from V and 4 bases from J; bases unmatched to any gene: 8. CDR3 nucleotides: TGCAGCGCCGGACAGGGAGGGGGCACTGAAGCTTTCTTT. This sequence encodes CSAGQGGGTEAFF.

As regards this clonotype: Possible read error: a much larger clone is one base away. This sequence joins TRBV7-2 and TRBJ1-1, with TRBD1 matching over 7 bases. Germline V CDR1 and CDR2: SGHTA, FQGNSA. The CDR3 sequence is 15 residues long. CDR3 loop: CANSLVLRQTGEAFF. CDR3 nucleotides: TGTGCCAACAGCTTAGTTTTGCGACAGACAGGGGAAGCTTTCTTT.

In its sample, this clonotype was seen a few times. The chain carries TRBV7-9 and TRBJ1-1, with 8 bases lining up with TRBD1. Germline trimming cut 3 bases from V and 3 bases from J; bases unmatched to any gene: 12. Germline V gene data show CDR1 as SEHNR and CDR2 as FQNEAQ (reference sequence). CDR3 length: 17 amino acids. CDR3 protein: CASSFPQGARMDTEAFF. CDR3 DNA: TGTGCCAGCAGCTTTCCGCAGGGGGCGAGGATGGACACTGAAGCTTTCTTT.

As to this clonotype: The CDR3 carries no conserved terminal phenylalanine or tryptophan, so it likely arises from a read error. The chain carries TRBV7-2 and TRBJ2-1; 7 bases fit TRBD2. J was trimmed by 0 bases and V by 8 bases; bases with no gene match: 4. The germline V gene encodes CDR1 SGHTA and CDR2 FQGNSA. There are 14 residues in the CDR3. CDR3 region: CASGPGGSYNEQFC. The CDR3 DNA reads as TGTGCCAGCGGACCGGGGGGCTCCTACAATGAGCAGTTCTGC.

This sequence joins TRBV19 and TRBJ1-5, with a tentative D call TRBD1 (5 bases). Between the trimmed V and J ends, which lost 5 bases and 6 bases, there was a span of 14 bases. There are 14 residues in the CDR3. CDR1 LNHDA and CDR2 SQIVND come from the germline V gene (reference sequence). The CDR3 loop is CASSHQGHGQPQHF. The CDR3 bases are TGTGCCAGTAGTCATCAAGGACACGGTCAGCCCCAGCATTTT.

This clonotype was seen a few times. CDR3 sequence reads: CASRRGRTVYNEQFF. In DNA, the CDR3 is TGTGCCAGCAGACGCGGGAGGACGGTCTACAATGAGCAGTTCTTC. The chain couples TRBV6-5 to TRBJ2-1; 8 bases agree with TRBD2. Per the germline V gene, CDR1 is MNHEY and CDR2 is SVGAGI. Trimming at V came to 6 bases and at J to 3 bases, leaving 7 bases not matched to a gene. The CDR3 runs 15 residues.

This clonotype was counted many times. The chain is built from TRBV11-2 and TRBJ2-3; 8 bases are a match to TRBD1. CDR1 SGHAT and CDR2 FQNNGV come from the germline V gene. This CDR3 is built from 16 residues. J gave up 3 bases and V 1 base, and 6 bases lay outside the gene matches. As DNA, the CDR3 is TGTGCCAGCAGCTTAGGGGCAGGGGGCAGGACAGATACGCAGTATTTT. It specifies CASSLGAGGRTDTQYF.